This record looks at one T cell receptor beta chain sequence and its context. Its matching antigen is unknown. The study reverse transcribed the entire isolated RNA, so it sequenced expressed TCRB transcripts. Libraries were prepared by immunoSEQ multiplex PCR; TCRdb keeps only in-frame clonotypes and omits some of them. The table lists roughly 300,000 clones, less than 15% of them singletons. This sample was included in a study of beta chain features in type 1 diabetes. As for the study in general: Age, gender and cell yields were alike across patients and healthy donors.

Germline V gene lookup returns CDR1 GTSNPN and CDR2 SVGIG (reference sequence). The CDR3 has 13 amino acids. V shed 2 bases and J 8 bases; nucleotides not matched to a gene: 6. Notes on the study in general: Junctions at VDJ sites from type 1 diabetes patients had fewer insertions and more deletions. Across all four CD4+ subsets, people with type 1 diabetes showed modestly shorter TCRB CDR3s. Patients showed naive, central memory and Treg TCRB repertoires that appeared more similar than those of healthy donors.

The sequenced material came from central memory CD4+ T cells from blood. The chain links TRBV30 to TRBJ1-2; 9 nucleotides line up with TRBD1. The sequence came from a man younger than 45 in good health. CDR3 residues: CAWSPGTGLGYTF. The CDR3 nucleotides are TGTGCCTGGAGTCCCGGGACAGGGCTCGGCTACACCTTC.